The next 5 T cell receptor beta chains were all read from a single sample in a study of vaccination effects on CD4 cells after COVID-19. Their antigens remain unidentified. The assay was immunoSEQ multiplex PCR, and TCRdb's table has in-frame clones only and misses some. The data show about 46,000 clones, with roughly 72% seen just once and roughly 9.4% held by the top ten. A 10-day culture period preceded the isolation of CD4+ T cells. The input for sequencing was CD4+ T cells from PBMCs cultured without peptide, taken before COVID-19 vaccination. These receptors all stem from a human donor who had a prior SARS-CoV-2 infection.

The chain uses TRBV14 and TRBJ1-1; 7 bases fit TRBD1. Germline assignment: CDR1 SGHDN and CDR2 FVKESK. J was trimmed by 1 base and V by 2 bases; bases with no gene match: 13. The CDR3 spans 18 residues. DNA of the CDR3: TGTGCCAGCAGCCAACGGGGAGCCCCGGGACAGCCGAACACTGAAGCTTTCTTT. It encodes CASSQRGAPGQPNTEAFF.

The rearrangement uses TRBV27 and TRBJ2-2, with D unclear. The V gene's germline CDR1 is MNHEY and CDR2 SMNVEV (reference sequence). This CDR3 is 15 amino acids long. Deletions cut 7 bases from V and 0 bases from J, with 12 bases between. The CDR3 DNA sequence: TGTGCCAGCACCCTAAAGGCAGCGAACACCGGGGAGCTGTTTTTT. This encodes CASTLKAANTGELFF.

This clone was counted between two and nine times. The gene calls are TRBV2 and TRBJ1-3; 10 bases agree with TRBD1. CDR1 SNHLY and CDR2 FYNNEI come from the germline V gene. The CDR3 is made up of 16 amino acids. Trimming at V came to 6 bases and at J to 3 bases, leaving 8 bases not matched to a gene. The CDR3 bases are TGTGCCAGCAGCGACACCGGGACAGGGGATGGAAACACCATATATTTT. Amino acid sequence: CASSDTGTGDGNTIYF.

V is TRBV6-5 and J is TRBJ2-1; the D gene is possibly TRBD2 (6 bases). Germline CDR1 and CDR2: MNHEY and SVGAGI. This CDR3 spans 13 amino acids. V dropped 6 bases and J dropped 10 bases, with 16 bases sitting between them. The CDR3 loop reads CASRTSRVGEQFF. CDR3 DNA sequence: TGTGCCAGCAGAACTAGCCGGGTAGGGGAGCAGTTCTTC.

The genes are TRBV5-1 and TRBJ1-6; possible D gene TRBD1, 5 bases. CDR3 length: 15 amino acids. Trimming removed 4 bases from V and 1 base from J, with 9 bases in between. Germline V gene lookup returns CDR1 SGHRS and CDR2 YFSETQ. In nucleotides, the CDR3 is TGCGCCAGCAGCCTCAGGGAGTCCTATAATTCACCCCTCCACTTT. This gives the protein CASSLRESYNSPLHF. The full variable domain, with the rest looked up from reference TRBV5-1 and TRBJ1-6, is KAGVTQTPRYLIKTRGQQVTLSCSPISGHRSVSWYQQTPGQGLQFLFEYFSETQRNKGNFPGRFSGRQFSNSRSEMNVSTLELGDSALYLCASSLRESYNSPLHFGNGTRLTVT.